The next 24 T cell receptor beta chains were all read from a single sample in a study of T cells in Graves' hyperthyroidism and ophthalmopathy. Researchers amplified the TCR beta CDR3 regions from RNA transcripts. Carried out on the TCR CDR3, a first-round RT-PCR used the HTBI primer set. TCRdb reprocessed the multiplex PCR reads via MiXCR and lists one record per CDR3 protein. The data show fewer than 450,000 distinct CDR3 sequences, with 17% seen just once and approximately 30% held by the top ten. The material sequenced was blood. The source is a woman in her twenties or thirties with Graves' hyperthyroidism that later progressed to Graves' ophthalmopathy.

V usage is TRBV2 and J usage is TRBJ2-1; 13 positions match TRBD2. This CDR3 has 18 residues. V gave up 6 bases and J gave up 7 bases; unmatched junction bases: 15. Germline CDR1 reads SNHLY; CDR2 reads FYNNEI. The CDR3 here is CASSQGRTGLAGINEQFF. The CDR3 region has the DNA TGTGCCAGCAGCCAGGGCAGAACGGGACTAGCGGGAATAAATGAGCAGTTCTTC.

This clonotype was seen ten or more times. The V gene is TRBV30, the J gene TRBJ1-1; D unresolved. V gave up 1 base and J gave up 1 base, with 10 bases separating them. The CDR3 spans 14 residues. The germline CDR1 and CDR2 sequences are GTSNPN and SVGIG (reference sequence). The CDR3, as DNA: TGTGCCTGGAGTGAGGGCAGAGGGAACACTGAAGCTTTCTTT. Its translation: CAWSEGRGNTEAFF.

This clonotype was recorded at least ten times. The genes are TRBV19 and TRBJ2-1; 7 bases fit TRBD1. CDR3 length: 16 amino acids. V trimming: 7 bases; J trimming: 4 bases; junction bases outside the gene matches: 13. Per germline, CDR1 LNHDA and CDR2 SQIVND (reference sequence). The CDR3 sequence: CASTPGDSLGYNEQFF. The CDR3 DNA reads TGTGCCAGTACTCCCGGGGACAGTTTAGGATACAATGAGCAGTTCTTC.

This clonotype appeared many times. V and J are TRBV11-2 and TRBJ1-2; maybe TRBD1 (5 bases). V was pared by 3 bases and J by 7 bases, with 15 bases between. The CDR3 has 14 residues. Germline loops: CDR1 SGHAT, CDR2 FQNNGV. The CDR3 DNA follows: TGTGCCAGCAGCTTTAAGGGGAGTTTAGTTGGCTACACCTTC. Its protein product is CASSFKGSLVGYTF.

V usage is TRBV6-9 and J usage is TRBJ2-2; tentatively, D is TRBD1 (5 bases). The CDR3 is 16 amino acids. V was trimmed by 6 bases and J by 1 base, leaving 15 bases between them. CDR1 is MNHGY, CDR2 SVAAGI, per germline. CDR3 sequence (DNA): TGTGCCAGCAGCTTAATGGGGCAGAGGAACACCGGGGAGCTGTTTTTT. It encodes CASSLMGQRNTGELFF.

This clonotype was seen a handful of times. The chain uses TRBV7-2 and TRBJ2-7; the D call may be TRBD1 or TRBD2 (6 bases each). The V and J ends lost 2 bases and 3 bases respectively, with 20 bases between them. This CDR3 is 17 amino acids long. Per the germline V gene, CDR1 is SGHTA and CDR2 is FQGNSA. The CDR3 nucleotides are TGTGCCAGCAGCTTAAATCCTAGCGAGAGGGGGTACTACGAGCAGTACTTC. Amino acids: CASSLNPSERGYYEQYF.

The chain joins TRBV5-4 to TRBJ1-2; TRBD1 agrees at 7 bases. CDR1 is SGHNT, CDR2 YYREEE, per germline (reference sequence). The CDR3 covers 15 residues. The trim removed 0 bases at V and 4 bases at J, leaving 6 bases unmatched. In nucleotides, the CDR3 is TGTGCCAGCAGCTTGGACAGGGGCTACGGCTATGGCTACACCTTC. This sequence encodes CASSLDRGYGYGYTF.

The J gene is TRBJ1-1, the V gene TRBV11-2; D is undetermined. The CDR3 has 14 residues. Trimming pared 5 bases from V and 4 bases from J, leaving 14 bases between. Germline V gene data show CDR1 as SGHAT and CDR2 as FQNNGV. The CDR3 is CASSLAGESTEAFF. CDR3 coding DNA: TGTGCCAGCAGCCTAGCCGGGGAGTCCACTGAAGCTTTCTTT.

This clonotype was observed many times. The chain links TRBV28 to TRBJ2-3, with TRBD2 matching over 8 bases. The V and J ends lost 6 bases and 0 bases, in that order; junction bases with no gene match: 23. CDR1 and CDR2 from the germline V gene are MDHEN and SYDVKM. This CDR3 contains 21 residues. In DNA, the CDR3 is TGTGCCAGCAGCCCCTCAAGTTTAACCAGCGGGGGTACAAAAAGCACAGATACGCAGTATTTT. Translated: CASSPSSLTSGGTKSTDTQYF.

The CDR3 protein is CASSYQRTGAATQYF. The DNA for the CDR3 is TGTGCCAGCAGTTACCAGCGGACAGGGGCCGCCACGCAGTATTTT. The J gene is TRBJ2-3, the V gene TRBV28, with TRBD1 identical over 9 bases. The germline V gene encodes CDR1 MDHEN and CDR2 SYDVKM. The trim removed 4 bases at V and 9 bases at J, leaving 11 bases unmatched. The CDR3 spans 15 residues. Filled out from reference TRBV28 and TRBJ2-3, the complete variable domain reads DVKVTQSSRYLVKRTGEKVFLECVQDMDHENMFWYRQDPGLGLRLIYFSYDVKMKEKGDIPEGYSVSREKKERFSLILESASTNQTSMYLCASSYQRTGAATQYFGPGTRLTVL.

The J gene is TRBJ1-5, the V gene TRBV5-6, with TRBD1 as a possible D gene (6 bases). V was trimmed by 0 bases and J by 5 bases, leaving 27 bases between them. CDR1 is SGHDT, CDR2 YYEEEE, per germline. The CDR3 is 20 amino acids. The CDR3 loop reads CASSLGSKIWGRRVDQPQHF. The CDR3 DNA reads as TGTGCCAGCAGCTTGGGGAGTAAGATCTGGGGGCGCAGAGTCGATCAGCCCCAGCATTTT.

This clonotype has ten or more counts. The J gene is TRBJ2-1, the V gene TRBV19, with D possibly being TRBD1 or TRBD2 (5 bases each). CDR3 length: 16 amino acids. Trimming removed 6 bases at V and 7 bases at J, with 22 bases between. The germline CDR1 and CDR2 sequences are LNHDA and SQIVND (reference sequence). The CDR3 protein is CASSPRGVRHTNEQFF. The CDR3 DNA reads TGTGCCAGTAGCCCCCGGGGCGTCCGTCACACGAATGAGCAGTTCTTC.

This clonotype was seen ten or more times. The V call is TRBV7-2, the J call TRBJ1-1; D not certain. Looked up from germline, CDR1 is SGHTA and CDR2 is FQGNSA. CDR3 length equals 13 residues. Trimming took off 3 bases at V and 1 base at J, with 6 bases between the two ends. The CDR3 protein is CASSFVQNTEAFF. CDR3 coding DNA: TGTGCCAGCAGCTTCGTCCAGAACACTGAAGCTTTCTTT. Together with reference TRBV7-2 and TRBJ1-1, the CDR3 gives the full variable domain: GAGVSQSPSNKVTEKGKDVELRCDPISGHTALYWYRQSLGQGLEFLIYFQGNSAPDKSGLPSDRFSAERTGGSVSTLTIQRTQQEDSAVYLCASSFVQNTEAFFGQGTRLTVV.

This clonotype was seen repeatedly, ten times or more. The CDR3 region has the DNA TGTGCCAGCAGTGAATTGGCGGGAGATACAGATACGCAGTATTTT. Residues: CASSELAGDTDTQYF. The chain combines TRBV2 with TRBJ2-3, with 7 positions matching TRBD2. Germline V gene sequence: CDR1 SNHLY, CDR2 FYNNEI. With V trimmed by 2 bases and J by 3 bases, 5 bases remained unmatched. The length of the CDR3 is 15 residues.

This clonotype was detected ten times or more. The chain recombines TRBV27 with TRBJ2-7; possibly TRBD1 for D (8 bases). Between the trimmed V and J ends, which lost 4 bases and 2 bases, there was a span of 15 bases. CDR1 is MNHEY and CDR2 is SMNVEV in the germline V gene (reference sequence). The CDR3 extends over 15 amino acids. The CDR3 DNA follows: TGTGCCAGCAGTTCCACAGGGGGGGGAACCTACGAGCAGTACTTC. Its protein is CASSSTGGGTYEQYF.

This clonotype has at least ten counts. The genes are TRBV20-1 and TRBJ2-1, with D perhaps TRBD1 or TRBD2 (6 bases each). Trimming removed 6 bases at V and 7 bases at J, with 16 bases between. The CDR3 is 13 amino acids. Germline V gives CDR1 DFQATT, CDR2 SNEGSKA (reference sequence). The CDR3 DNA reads TGCAGTGCCCCAAGGGGGGCGGGTAATGAGCAGTTCTTC. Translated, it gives CSAPRGAGNEQFF.

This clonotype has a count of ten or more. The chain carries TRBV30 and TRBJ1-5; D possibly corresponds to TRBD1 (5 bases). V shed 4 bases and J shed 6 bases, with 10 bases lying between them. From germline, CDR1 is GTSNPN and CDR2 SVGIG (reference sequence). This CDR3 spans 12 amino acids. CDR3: CAWTRGGQPQHF. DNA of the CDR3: TGTGCCTGGACTAGGGGTGGTCAGCCCCAGCATTTT.

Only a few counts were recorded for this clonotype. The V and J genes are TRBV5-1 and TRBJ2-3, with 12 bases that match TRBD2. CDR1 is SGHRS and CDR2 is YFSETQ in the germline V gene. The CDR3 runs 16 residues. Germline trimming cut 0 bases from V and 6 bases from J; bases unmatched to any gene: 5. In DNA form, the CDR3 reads TGCGCCAGCAGCTTGGGACTAGCGGGGGCAGGGGATACGCAGTATTTT. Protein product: CASSLGLAGAGDTQYF.

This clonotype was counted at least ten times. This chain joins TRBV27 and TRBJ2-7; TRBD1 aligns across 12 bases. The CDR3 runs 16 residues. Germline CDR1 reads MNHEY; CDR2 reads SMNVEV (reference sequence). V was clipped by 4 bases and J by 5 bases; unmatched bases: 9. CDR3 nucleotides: TGTGCCAGCAGTTCTCAGTGGGACAGGGGGCGCGACGAGCAGTACTTC. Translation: CASSSQWDRGRDEQYF.

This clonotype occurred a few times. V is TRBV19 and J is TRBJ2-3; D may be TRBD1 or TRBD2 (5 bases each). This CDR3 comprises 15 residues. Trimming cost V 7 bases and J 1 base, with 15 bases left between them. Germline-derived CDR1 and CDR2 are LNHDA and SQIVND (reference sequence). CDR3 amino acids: CASNSWDGGTDTQYF. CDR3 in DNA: TGTGCCAGTAACTCCTGGGACGGAGGCACAGATACGCAGTATTTT.

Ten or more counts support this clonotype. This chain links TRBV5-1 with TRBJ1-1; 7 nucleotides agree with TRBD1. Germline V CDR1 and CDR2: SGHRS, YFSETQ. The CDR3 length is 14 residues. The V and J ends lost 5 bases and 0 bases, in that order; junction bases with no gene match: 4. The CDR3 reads CASSEDRLNTEAFF. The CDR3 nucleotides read TGCGCCAGCAGTGAGGACAGGCTGAACACTGAAGCTTTCTTT.

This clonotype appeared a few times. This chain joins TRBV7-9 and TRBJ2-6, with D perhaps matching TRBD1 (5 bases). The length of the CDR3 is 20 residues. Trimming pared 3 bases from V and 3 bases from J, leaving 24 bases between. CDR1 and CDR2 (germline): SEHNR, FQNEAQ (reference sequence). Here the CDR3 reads CASSFGVRGHVSSGANVLTF. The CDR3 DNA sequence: TGTGCCAGCAGCTTCGGTGTGCGAGGACACGTATCAAGTGGGGCCAACGTCCTGACTTTC.

The CDR3, as DNA: TGTGCCAGCAGTTTATCGATGGGTAGCGCCTACGAGCAGTACTTC. This gives the protein CASSLSMGSAYEQYF. The chain joins TRBV27 to TRBJ2-7, with a possible D match to TRBD2 (5 bases). The germline V gene encodes CDR1 MNHEY and CDR2 SMNVEV (reference sequence). Deletions cut 0 bases from V and 2 bases from J, with 11 bases between. This CDR3 is 15 amino acids long.

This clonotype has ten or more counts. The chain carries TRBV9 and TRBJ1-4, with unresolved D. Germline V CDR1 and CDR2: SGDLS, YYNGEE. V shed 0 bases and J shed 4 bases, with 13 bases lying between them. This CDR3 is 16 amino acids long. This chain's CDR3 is CASSVGTASYNEKLFF. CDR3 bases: TGTGCCAGCAGCGTAGGAACAGCCTCTTATAATGAAAAACTGTTTTTT.